This passage covers 6 T cell receptor beta chains from one sample sequenced in a study of control samples from healthy donors and cancer patients. Produced via immunoSEQ multiplex PCR; TCRdb's table is partial and in-frame only. The sample has approximately 170,000 clones, approximately 94% seen once. The sequenced material came from blood. The receptors were sampled from a man aged 25-45 years in good health.

V is TRBV9 and J is TRBJ2-3; D is perhaps TRBD1 or TRBD2 (5 bases each). The germline V gene has CDR1 SGDLS and CDR2 YYNGEE. There are 17 residues in the CDR3. V lost 5 bases, J lost 5 bases, and 24 bases lay in between. The CDR3 DNA follows: TGTGCCAGCAGAGGGCCCGGGACGCCTAAATTTAAAGATACGCAGTATTTT. Translated, it gives CASRGPGTPKFKDTQYF. Supplemented by reference TRBV9 and TRBJ2-3, the full variable domain reads DSGVTQTPKHLITATGQRVTLRCSPRSGDLSVYWYQQSLDQGLQFLIQYYNGEERAKGNILERFSAQQFPDLHSELNLSSLELGDSALYFCASRGPGTPKFKDTQYFGPGTRLTVL.

V is TRBV6-2 or TRBV6-3 and J is TRBJ2-7; D may correspond to TRBD1 or TRBD2 (5 bases each). The CDR3 has 16 residues. V was trimmed by 2 bases and J by 3 bases, leaving 17 bases between them. Germline lookup yields CDR1 MNHEY and CDR2 SVGEGT. The CDR3 region is CASSYSTGRIGYEQYF. The CDR3 DNA reads TGTGCCAGCAGTTACAGTACGGGACGGATAGGCTACGAGCAGTACTTC.

The chain carries TRBV25-1 and TRBJ2-3; 9 bases line up with TRBD1. The CDR3 extends over 15 amino acids. J gave up 6 bases and V 1 base, and 5 bases lay outside the gene matches. Germline V gene data show CDR1 as MGHDK and CDR2 as SYGVNS. The CDR3 here is CASSEWGQGGDTQYF. The CDR3 bases are TGTGCCAGCAGTGAATGGGGACAGGGTGGGGATACGCAGTATTTT.

The chain joins TRBV4-2 to TRBJ2-7; tentative D call: TRBD1 (6 bases). The ends were cut back, 2 bases at V and 5 bases at J, with 10 bases in the middle. Looked up from germline, CDR1 is LGHNA and CDR2 is YNFKEQ. This CDR3 has 13 amino acids. CDR3 sequence reads: CASSQLTGNEQYF. DNA of the CDR3: TGTGCCAGCAGCCAACTGACAGGCAACGAGCAGTACTTC.

This chain connects TRBV3-1 (or the pseudogene TRBV3-2) to TRBJ1-1, with D possibly matching TRBD1 (5 bases). The germline gives CDR1 LGHDT, CDR2 YNNKEL (reference sequence). The CDR3 covers 13 residues. The V end was cut by 2 bases, the J end by 4 bases, with 8 bases between. The CDR3 reads CASSQQGSTEAFF. CDR3 in DNA: TGTGCCAGCAGCCAACAGGGTAGCACTGAAGCTTTCTTT.

The rearrangement links TRBV6-5 to TRBJ1-4; the D is unclear. Trimming left V 4 bases short and J 5 bases short, with 14 bases between. The CDR3 is 15 amino acids. Germline values: CDR1 MNHEY, CDR2 SVGAGI. Here the CDR3 DNA reads TGTGCCAGCAGTTGGGCGGCAGGAACGAATGAAAAACTGTTTTTT. Its protein is CASSWAAGTNEKLFF.